Presented here are 13 T cell receptor beta chains from one specimen sequenced in a study of T-cell memory formation after mild COVID-19 (TCRdb year 2021). Library generation was performed with 5' RACE. TCRdb names Illumina NovaSeq 6000 as the instrument used. Starting from the raw public reads, TCRdb applied fastp trimming at Q25, assembled clones with MiXCR and retained in-frame beta chains. Identical CDR3 protein sequences are pooled into one entry, listed with their most common genes and DNA. In all, the sample holds around 310,000 distinct CDR3 sequences, and roughly 15% of those were seen once. The ten largest clones capture about 22% of the sample. The source material was PBMCs or a T cell subset sorted from them (not recorded which). Every receptor here comes from a man aged 18 to 30 who had mild COVID-19 (a few samples of this study predate the infection). The sample titles of this study are shuffled in the database, so cell type and time point are left out; the donor was told from shared clones.

This rearrangement joins TRBV20-1 to TRBJ1-5; D is unclear. The CDR3 has 15 residues. Germline V gene lookup returns CDR1 DFQATT and CDR2 SNEGSKA (reference sequence). V shed 1 base and J shed 6 bases, with 16 bases lying between them. CDR3 protein: CSARGVREIGQPQHF. CDR3 bases: TGCAGTGCTAGAGGAGTGAGGGAGATCGGTCAGCCCCAGCATTTT.

The rearrangement uses TRBV7-2 and TRBJ1-2; D possibly corresponds to TRBD1 (5 bases). Per the germline V gene, CDR1 is SGHTA and CDR2 is FQGNSA. The CDR3 is made up of 14 amino acids. Trimming took off 2 bases at V and 6 bases at J, with 13 bases between the two ends. The CDR3 nucleotides read TGTGCCAGCAGCTTAAGGGACGACTACAATGGCTACACCTTC. Amino acids: CASSLRDDYNGYTF.

The V call is TRBV5-4, the J call TRBJ1-2, with no clear D. Trimming stripped 0 bases from V and 14 bases from J, with 14 bases between. Germline V gives CDR1 SGHNT, CDR2 YYREEE (reference sequence). CDR3 length: 12 amino acids. The CDR3 coding sequence is TGTGCCAGCAGCTTGGATTCGGCAGTAAGGACCTTC. Translating it yields CASSLDSAVRTF. Combining the CDR3 with reference TRBV5-4 and TRBJ1-2 gives the whole variable domain ETGVTQSPTHLIKTRGQQVTLRCSSQSGHNTVSWYQQALGQGPQFIFQYYREEENGRGNFPPRFSGLQFPNYSSELNVNALELDDSALYLCASSLDSAVRTFGSGTRLTVV.

This clonotype has just a few counts. This chain joins TRBV12-3 or TRBV12-4 and TRBJ1-1; maybe TRBD1 (5 bases). This CDR3 is 14 amino acids long. V lost 2 bases to trimming and J lost 8 bases, with 15 bases between them. DNA of the CDR3: TGTGCCAGCAGTTTAAGTAGGGGCCCAAGCGAAGCTTTCTTT. It specifies CASSLSRGPSEAFF.

The chain recombines TRBV6-1 with TRBJ2-6, with unresolved D. This CDR3 has 15 residues. The germline gives CDR1 MNHNS, CDR2 SASEGT. V was trimmed by 6 bases and J by 0 bases, leaving 9 bases between them. The CDR3 DNA sequence: TGTGCCAGCAGGAACCCAGCCTCTGGGGCCAACGTCCTGACTTTC. Its protein product is CASRNPASGANVLTF.

This clonotype was counted only a few times. The gene calls are TRBV7-9 and TRBJ2-3; D not resolved. Trimming stripped 3 bases from V and 6 bases from J, with 10 bases between. Per germline, CDR1 SEHNR and CDR2 FQNEAQ (reference sequence). The CDR3 is 13 residues long. The CDR3 bases are TGTGCCAGCAGCTTCCCCTCCGAGGATACGCAGTATTTT. It codes for CASSFPSEDTQYF. Together with reference TRBV7-9 and TRBJ2-3, the CDR3 gives the full variable domain: DTGVSQNPRHKITKRGQNVTFRCDPISEHNRLYWYRQTLGQGPEFLTYFQNEAQLEKSRLLSDRFSAERPKGSFSTLEIQRTEQGDSAMYLCASSFPSEDTQYFGPGTRLTVL.

The rearrangement links TRBV3-2 to TRBJ1-2; TRBD1 is the table's D call, not checked against the DNA. TRBV3-2 represents a pseudogene. The CDR3 runs to 17 residues. CDR3 bases: TGTGCCAGCAGCCCCGGTGGGGGACAGGAAGGTAACTATGGCTACACCTTC. Translated: CASSPGGGQEGNYGYTF.

This clonotype was recorded at least ten times. The rearrangement uses TRBV7-2 and TRBJ2-4; 7 bases match TRBD1. CDR3 length: 15 amino acids. Germline loops: CDR1 SGHTA, CDR2 FQGNSA. The V gene end was trimmed by 5 bases and the J gene end by 6 bases; junction bases not matched to a gene: 10. CDR3 region: CASSRDTGTVNIQYF. The CDR3, as DNA: TGTGCCAGCAGCCGGGACACCGGGACAGTAAACATTCAGTACTTC.

The chain carries TRBV7-8 and TRBJ2-7; 10 bases are a match to TRBD2. The V gene's germline CDR1 is SGHVS and CDR2 FQNEAQ. The CDR3 length is 14 residues. With V trimmed by 6 bases and J by 3 bases, 5 bases remained unmatched. CDR3 amino acids: CASSKGLAHYEQYF. CDR3 sequence (DNA): TGTGCCAGCAGTAAGGGACTAGCGCACTACGAGCAGTACTTC.

This clonotype was counted many times. The J gene is TRBJ2-5, the V gene TRBV19, with TRBD1 as a possible D gene (6 bases). Germline CDR1 and CDR2: LNHDA and SQIVND (reference sequence). This CDR3 comprises 14 residues. Trimming removed 6 bases at V and 1 base at J, with 12 bases between. The CDR3 DNA sequence: TGTGCCAGTAGCCAGGGGCTTTTCCAAGAGACCCAGTACTTC. Its translation is CASSQGLFQETQYF.

This clonotype was recorded a few times. The V gene is TRBV4-2, the J gene TRBJ2-2; 7 bases fit TRBD2. There are 14 residues in the CDR3. Germline V gene data show CDR1 as LGHNA and CDR2 as YNFKEQ. The V gene end was trimmed by 4 bases and the J gene end by 7 bases; junction bases not matched to a gene: 6. This chain's CDR3 is CASSRLAIGGELFF. In DNA form, the CDR3 reads TGTGCCAGCAGCCGACTAGCTATCGGCGGGGAGCTGTTTTTT.

This clonotype was seen more than once but under ten times. The chain employs TRBV15 and TRBJ2-7, with D uncertain. The CDR3 is made up of 14 amino acids. Trimming took 0 bases from V and 3 from J, leaving 9 bases between them. Germline assignment: CDR1 LNHNV and CDR2 YYDKDF (reference sequence). The CDR3 coding sequence is TGTGCCACCAGCAGAGATGTGGGCAGCTACGAGCAGTACGTC. This sequence encodes CATSRDVGSYEQYV.

This sequence joins TRBV28 and TRBJ2-5; D tentatively reads TRBD1 or TRBD2 (5 bases each). The length of the CDR3 is 14 residues. Germline loops: CDR1 MDHEN, CDR2 SYDVKM. The germline V and J ends were trimmed by 1 base and 5 bases, with 11 bases remaining between them. The CDR3 coding sequence is TGTGCCAGCAGTTTATTCTCGGGGACGGAGACCCAGTACTTC. Translation: CASSLFSGTETQYF.